This T cell receptor (beta chain) was found in a study of blood T cell repertoires in COVID-19. J was trimmed by 0 bases and V by 5 bases; bases with no gene match: 12. Germline loops: CDR1 KGHDR, CDR2 SFDVKD. This CDR3 is 19 amino acids long. In the original analysis: Researchers report that nucleated cell counts were estimated from reference gene primer amplification. Repertoires were generated with immunoSEQ multiplex PCR, while TCRdb's copy carries only in-frame clones and drops some. V, J and clone size are those of that table, while D and trimming were read from the DNA. The data hold 200,000 to 300,000 clones, with roughly 80% observed a single time.

Input material: peripheral blood. V usage is TRBV24-1 and J usage is TRBJ2-6, with 7 bases identical to TRBD2. The sequence was collected from a woman older than 75 with acute or convalescent COVID-19. The CDR3: CATSAPGGVGSSGANVLTF. Written as DNA, the CDR3 is TGTGCCACCAGTGCCCCTGGGGGGGTTGGGAGCTCTGGGGCCAACGTCCTGACTTTC.